Sequencing of this T cell receptor beta chain was carried out in a study of human CD8 memory T cell subsets. Study-level points and caveats: Only minimal overlap was seen between the stem-like memory and the precursor exhausted T cell repertoires.

The CDR3 covers 16 residues. CDR1 and CDR2 from the germline V gene are SEHNR and FQNEAQ (reference sequence). Concerning this clonotype: Its target is not known.

Libraries for TCR beta were constructed using UMI-labeled 5' RACE. TCRdb re-called the 5' RACE reads and catalogs CDR3 proteins one per entry, DNA excluded. Its listing shows about 10,000 distinct CDR3 sequences. Sequencing was done on a sample of CD8+ T cells from PBMCs. The gene calls are TRBV7-9 and TRBJ2-7; TCRdb proposes TRBD2, but this gene call is untestable without DNA. The source is a human donor in good health. The CDR3 sequence: CASSQTSGGPSYEQYF.